These 18 T cell receptor beta chains originate from one sample sequenced in a study of cytomegalovirus exposure and HLA in healthy donors (dated by TCRdb to about 2017). Library creation used the immunoSEQ multiplex PCR assay. The multiplex PCR relied on a mix of 60 forward primers for TCR Vbeta segments and 13 reverse primers for TCR Jbeta segments. TCRdb stores this immuneACCESS table with in-frame sequences only. Part of the clones is absent; in the studies checked, under half of the shortfall reflects unresolved V genes, and no reason is known for the rest. The sample table holds roughly 97,000 clones, of which approximately 80% were seen once. The top ten constitute 5% to 6% of the sample. Input material: PBMCs. Every receptor here comes from a woman aged 18 to 35 in good health and CMV-seropositive.

This chain uses TRBV30 with TRBJ1-3; D possibly corresponds to TRBD1 (6 bases). This CDR3 contains 13 residues. The germline CDR1 and CDR2 sequences are GTSNPN and SVGIG (reference sequence). The V and J ends lost 6 bases and 2 bases respectively, with 11 bases between them. CDR3 bases: TGTGCCTGTAAACAGGGTCCTGGAAACACCATATATTTT. It codes for CACKQGPGNTIYF.

Note on this clone: Compared with germline, one end of the junction differs, possibly owing to a read error. The V gene is TRBV7-9, the J gene TRBJ2-5; 7 positions match TRBD2. Germline assignment: CDR1 SEHNR and CDR2 FQNEAQ (reference sequence). The CDR3 contains 10 residues. The CDR3 region is CASSGWEGHF. CDR3 in DNA: TGTGCCAGCAGCGGATGGGAGGGTCACTTC.

The chain links TRBV10-2 to TRBJ2-5, with 9 bases lining up with TRBD1. Germline V lookup: CDR1 WSHSY, CDR2 SAAADI. The CDR3 consists of 14 residues. With 6 bases clipped from V and 4 bases from J, the junction kept 6 bases outside the gene matches. The CDR3 region has the DNA TGCGCCAGCAGGGCGGGACAGGGTGCAGAGACCCAGTACTTC. Encoded protein: CASRAGQGAETQYF.

CDR3 nucleotides: TGTGCCAGCAGTGGGCGGAGGACAGTCTCCTACGAGCAGTACTTC. Its translation is CASSGRRTVSYEQYF. The genes are TRBV28 and TRBJ2-7, with a tentative D call TRBD1 (6 bases). From germline, CDR1 is MDHEN and CDR2 SYDVKM. The CDR3 contains 15 residues. V gave up 5 bases and J gave up 0 bases, with 14 bases separating them. The variable domain in full, with the rest retrieved from reference TRBV28 and TRBJ2-7, is DVKVTQSSRYLVKRTGEKVFLECVQDMDHENMFWYRQDPGLGLRLIYFSYDVKMKEKGDIPEGYSVSREKKERFSLILESASTNQTSMYLCASSGRRTVSYEQYFGPGTRLTVT.

The chain combines TRBV28 with TRBJ2-6, with TRBD2 identical over 8 bases. The CDR3 contains 17 residues. The junction had 6 bases not matched to a gene; V was cut back by 5 bases and J by 0 bases. Germline assignment: CDR1 MDHEN and CDR2 SYDVKM. CDR3 coding DNA: TGTGCCAGCAGTCCCGCCGGGGGGGGCTCTGGGGCCAACGTCCTGACTTTC. Protein sequence: CASSPAGGGSGANVLTF.

V is TRBV2 and J is TRBJ1-5; 8 positions agree with TRBD1. Germline values: CDR1 SNHLY, CDR2 FYNNEI. The CDR3 sequence is 13 residues long. V shed 9 bases and J 2 bases; nucleotides not matched to a gene: 3. CDR3 nucleotides: TGTGCCAGAGGGACAGGAGGCAATCAGCCCCAGCATTTT. This translates into CARGTGGNQPQHF.

V usage is TRBV2 and J usage is TRBJ1-2, with 8 bases lining up with TRBD1. The CDR3 loop spans 17 amino acids. The ends lost 8 bases at V and 0 bases at J; junction bases unmatched: 14. CDR1 and CDR2 from the germline V gene are SNHLY and FYNNEI. CDR3 DNA sequence: TGTGCCAGCCAAAGTAGACAACAGGGGGGAGCTAACTATGGCTACACCTTC. Its translation: CASQSRQQGGANYGYTF. The full variable domain, rest sourced from reference TRBV2 and TRBJ1-2, is EPEVTQTPSHQVTQMGQEVILRCVPISNHLYFYWYRQILGQKVEFLVSFYNNEISEKSEIFDDQFSVERPDGSNFTLKIRSTKLEDSAMYFCASQSRQQGGANYGYTFGSGTRLTVV.

This chain connects TRBV9 to TRBJ1-3; 7 bases match TRBD1. Looked up from germline, CDR1 is SGDLS and CDR2 is YYNGEE. The CDR3 has 15 amino acids. V was clipped by 0 bases and J by 4 bases; unmatched bases: 4. The CDR3 sequence is CASSVGTGEGNTIYF. The CDR3 coding sequence is TGTGCCAGCAGCGTAGGTACAGGGGAAGGAAACACCATATATTTT. The whole variable domain, filled in from reference TRBV9 and TRBJ1-3, reads DSGVTQTPKHLITATGQRVTLRCSPRSGDLSVYWYQQSLDQGLQFLIQYYNGEERAKGNILERFSAQQFPDLHSELNLSSLELGDSALYFCASSVGTGEGNTIYFGEGSWLTVV.

The V and J genes are TRBV7-6 and TRBJ2-1; possibly TRBD2 for D (5 bases). This CDR3 region has 17 residues. Per germline, CDR1 SGHVS and CDR2 FNYEAQ. Trimming stripped 3 bases from V and 4 bases from J, with 19 bases between. The CDR3: CASSFSPGLGEYNEQFF. The CDR3 nucleotides read TGTGCCAGCAGCTTCTCCCCCGGGCTTGGGGAGTACAATGAGCAGTTCTTC.

A single count supports this clone. The chain couples TRBV30 to TRBJ2-5; TRBD2 matches 13 bases. CDR3 length: 15 residues. V dropped 1 base and J dropped 3; count of bases not matched to a gene: 2. From germline, CDR1 is GTSNPN and CDR2 SVGIG (reference sequence). The CDR3 bases are TGTGCCTGGAGTGGACTAGCGGGAGGAAAAGAGACCCAGTACTTC. Protein: CAWSGLAGGKETQYF. The full variable domain, with the rest looked up from reference TRBV30 and TRBJ2-5, is SQTIHQWPATLVQPVGSPLSLECTVEGTSNPNLYWYRQAAGRGLQLLFYSVGIGQISSEVPQNLSASRPQDRQFILSSKKLLLSDSGFYLCAWSGLAGGKETQYFGPGTRLLVL.

CDR3 amino acids: CASSADRGDNEQFF. CDR3 sequence (DNA): TGTGCCAGTAGTGCCGACAGGGGGGACAATGAGCAGTTCTTC. V and J are TRBV19 and TRBJ2-1, with 9 positions matching TRBD1. This CDR3 is built from 14 residues. J lost 5 bases, V lost 5 bases, and 4 bases had no gene match. Germline values: CDR1 LNHDA, CDR2 SQIVND (reference sequence).

The rearrangement joins TRBV30 to TRBJ2-3; possibly TRBD2 for D (5 bases). CDR1 GTSNPN and CDR2 SVGIG come from the germline V gene (reference sequence). The CDR3 covers 14 residues. Trimming pared 1 base from V and 0 bases from J, leaving 8 bases between. CDR3 region: CAWSARTSTDTQYF. The CDR3 nucleotides are TGTGCCTGGAGTGCCCGGACTAGCACAGATACGCAGTATTTT.

The rearrangement links TRBV19 to TRBJ1-1; 10 bases fit TRBD1. The germline CDR1 and CDR2 sequences are LNHDA and SQIVND (reference sequence). V was pared by 10 bases and J by 0 bases, with 5 bases of the junction left unmatched. The CDR3 runs to 14 residues. The CDR3 spells CATSGQGMNTEAFF. The CDR3 coding sequence is TGTGCCACTTCGGGACAGGGGATGAACACTGAAGCTTTCTTT.

The chain combines TRBV14 with TRBJ2-5; D not certain. V was trimmed by 0 bases and J by 5 bases, leaving 16 bases between them. CDR1 SGHDN and CDR2 FVKESK come from the germline V gene. The CDR3 length is 16 residues. In DNA form, the CDR3 reads TGTGCCAGCAGCCAAGAGGCCCTGCCCCCAATTGAGACCCAGTACTTC. It encodes CASSQEALPPIETQYF.

The V call is TRBV2, the J call TRBJ1-1, with D perhaps TRBD1 (5 bases). The CDR3 loop spans 11 amino acids. Germline CDR1 reads SNHLY; CDR2 reads FYNNEI. V lost 1 base and J 9 bases, leaving 6 bases between the germline ends. The CDR3 region is CASSEVGQAFF. CDR3 bases: TGTGCCAGCAGTGAAGTGGGGCAAGCTTTCTTT.

For the CDR3, the DNA is TGTGCCAGCAGGGTGACAGGGGGGGAATATGGCTACACCTTC. It codes for CASRVTGGEYGYTF. This chain connects TRBV6-5 to TRBJ1-2; the match to TRBD1 covers 9 bases. Germline V gene data show CDR1 as MNHEY and CDR2 as SVGAGI. V was pared by 6 bases and J by 5 bases, with 7 bases of the junction left unmatched. The CDR3 totals 14 residues.

The chain links TRBV27 to TRBJ2-7; 7 bases are a match to TRBD1. Germline CDR1 MNHEY, CDR2 SMNVEV (reference sequence). This CDR3 is 13 amino acids long. The V segment lost 5 bases and the J segment 7 bases; nucleotides outside the gene matches: 8. The CDR3 sequence is CASSRGGPWEQYF. The CDR3 region has the DNA TGTGCCAGCAGTCGAGGGGGCCCGTGGGAGCAGTACTTC.

The J gene is TRBJ2-3, the V gene TRBV6-1, with 7 bases lining up with TRBD2. The V and J ends lost 5 bases and 0 bases, in that order; junction bases with no gene match: 2. There are 14 residues in the CDR3. Germline V CDR1 and CDR2: MNHNS, SASEGT. CDR3 DNA: TGTGCCAGCAGTAGACTAGCCAGCACAGATACGCAGTATTTT. Amino acid sequence: CASSRLASTDTQYF.